The next 29 T cell receptor beta chains were all read from a single sample in a study of T cells in Graves' hyperthyroidism and ophthalmopathy. Researchers took RNA transcripts and amplified the TCR beta CDR3 regions from them. Researchers ran a first-round RT-PCR on the TCR CDR3 using the HTBI primer set. Each CDR3 protein gets one entry after TCRdb re-called the multiplex PCR reads with MiXCR. The data contain around 600,000 distinct CDR3 sequences, about 16% of them singletons. Sequencing was done on a sample of blood. These receptors were taken from a woman aged 35 to 49 with Graves' ophthalmopathy.

This clonotype was picked up a small number of times. This may arise from a read error, as a much more abundant clone is one base away. This is likely a read error, given that the CDR3 carries no conserved phenylalanine or tryptophan at its end. J is TRBJ2-3 and V is TRBV11-2; D tentatively fits TRBD1 or TRBD2 (5 bases each). CDR1 is SGHAT and CDR2 is FQNNGV in the germline V gene. V was shortened by 0 bases and J by 0 bases, with 13 bases between the two germline ends. The CDR3 is 17 amino acids. The CDR3 protein is CASSLDTFGASTDTQYL. In nucleotides, the CDR3 is TGTGCCAGCAGCTTAGATACTTTCGGGGCTAGCACAGATACGCAGTATCTT.

V usage is TRBV19 and J usage is TRBJ2-1, with 9 bases fitting TRBD1. The germline V gene encodes CDR1 LNHDA and CDR2 SQIVND (reference sequence). V was clipped by 7 bases and J by 9 bases; unmatched bases: 13. The CDR3 has 15 amino acids. The DNA for the CDR3 is TGTGCCAGTACCCAGACAGGGGGGACACGGGGTGAGCAGTTCTTC. Translating it yields CASTQTGGTRGEQFF.

This clonotype was detected ten times or more. The J gene is TRBJ1-5, the V gene TRBV2; D not resolved. Germline V gene sequence: CDR1 SNHLY, CDR2 FYNNEI. This CDR3 is built from 14 residues. The V and J ends lost 4 bases and 4 bases respectively, with 11 bases between them. The CDR3 sequence is CASSGYSGNQPQHF. The CDR3 DNA sequence: TGTGCCAGCAGTGGGTACTCTGGAAATCAGCCCCAGCATTTT.

This clonotype was picked up many times. The chain combines TRBV18 with TRBJ1-2; the D is unclear. V was clipped by 0 bases and J by 3 bases, with 8 bases between them. CDR3 length: 14 amino acids. Germline V gene data show CDR1 as KGHSH and CDR2 as LQKENI. Here the CDR3 reads CASSPPNVDYGYTF. CDR3 nucleotide sequence: TGTGCCAGCTCACCACCGAATGTAGACTATGGCTACACCTTC.

In its sample, this clonotype was seen a few times. This rearrangement joins TRBV4-1 to TRBJ2-4; D is ambiguous. With the DNA end fitting TRBJ2-1 better, the J assignment may be wrong. Germline CDR1 and CDR2: MGHRA and YSYEKL. This CDR3 contains 12 residues. The CDR3 sequence is CASSQELGIQFF. The CDR3 DNA follows: TGCGCCAGCAGCCAAGAATTGGGGATTCAGTTCTTC.

This rearrangement joins TRBV7-9 to TRBJ2-7; TRBD1 agrees at 9 bases. V dropped 4 bases and J dropped 5; count of bases not matched to a gene: 9. CDR1 SEHNR and CDR2 FQNEAQ come from the germline V gene (reference sequence). The CDR3 length is 15 residues. The CDR3 spells CASSWGQGAMNEQYF. CDR3 bases: TGTGCCAGCAGCTGGGGACAGGGAGCGATGAACGAGCAGTACTTC.

This clonotype has ten or more counts. V usage is TRBV10-3 and J usage is TRBJ1-1; TRBD1 is a possible D gene (6 bases). Trimming stripped 2 bases from V and 7 bases from J, with 11 bases between. CDR1 ENHRY and CDR2 SYGVKD come from the germline V gene. The CDR3 covers 13 residues. CDR3 DNA: TGTGCCATCAGTGAGGTCGGGGGCGGTGAAGCTTTCTTT. Encoded protein: CAISEVGGGEAFF.

This clonotype was detected many times. The rearrangement links TRBV9 to TRBJ2-5; D possibly corresponds to TRBD1 (5 bases). The V end was cut by 0 bases, the J end by 4 bases, with 10 bases between. The CDR3 length is 14 residues. CDR1 is SGDLS and CDR2 is YYNGEE in the germline V gene. The DNA for the CDR3 is TGTGCCAGCAGCGTAGCTACAAGGGGAGAGACCCAGTACTTC. It codes for CASSVATRGETQYF.

This clonotype was counted many times. This chain joins TRBV5-5 and TRBJ1-6; D gene uncertain. Germline loops: CDR1 SGHKS, CDR2 YYEKEE (reference sequence). The CDR3 loop spans 15 amino acids. Trimming left V 5 bases short and J 6 bases short, with 15 bases between. CDR3 loop: CASSSRPGANSPLHF. CDR3 bases: TGTGCCAGCAGTAGTCGGCCCGGAGCTAATTCACCCCTCCACTTT.

Ten or more counts support this clonotype. The chain is built from TRBV11-2 and TRBJ2-3, with D unresolved. The V end lost 4 bases, the J end lost 4 bases, and 9 bases lay between the germline ends. CDR1 is SGHAT, CDR2 FQNNGV, per germline. CDR3 length: 13 residues. CDR3 coding DNA: TGTGCCAGCAGCTCCCCCGTCCCAGATACGCAGTATTTT. As protein: CASSSPVPDTQYF.

At least ten counts were recorded for this clonotype. The gene calls are TRBV6-1 and TRBJ2-1, with a possible D match to TRBD1 (6 bases). The CDR3 is 15 amino acids. Looked up from germline, CDR1 is MNHNS and CDR2 is SASEGT. V shed 0 bases and J shed 6 bases, with 12 bases lying between them. In DNA, the CDR3 is TGTGCCAGCAGTGAAGCGGGGGCCTACTTCAATGAGCAGTTCTTC. Translating it yields CASSEAGAYFNEQFF.

The CDR3: CASSLEGLVYNEQFF. The CDR3 coding sequence is TGTGCCAGCAGCTTAGAGGGACTAGTCTACAATGAGCAGTTCTTC. The chain links TRBV11-2 to TRBJ2-1, with 8 bases that match TRBD2. J was trimmed by 3 bases and V by 0 bases; bases with no gene match: 1. This CDR3 contains 15 residues. Germline assignment: CDR1 SGHAT and CDR2 FQNNGV.

CDR3 amino acids: CASSLGVGGGGETQYF. As DNA, the CDR3 is TGTGCCAGCAGTCTAGGGGTTGGCGGGGGGGGGGAGACCCAGTACTTC. V and J are TRBV7-3 and TRBJ2-5; 9 bases map to TRBD2. Per the germline V gene, CDR1 is SGHTA and CDR2 is FQGTGA. The CDR3 contains 16 residues. With V trimmed by 6 bases and J by 5 bases, 13 bases remained unmatched.

The V and J genes are TRBV6-1 and TRBJ1-1; no clear D. V dropped 3 bases and J dropped 9 bases, with 5 bases sitting between them. The CDR3 is 10 residues long. Germline CDR1 is MNHNS and CDR2 is SASEGT. The CDR3 DNA reads as TGTGCCAGCAGTGACGCAAAAGCTTTCTTT. Its translation: CASSDAKAFF.

The CDR3 nucleotides are TGTGCCAGCAGTGAATGGGACGCGCTCGGGGGCGGGGAGCTGTTTTTT. As protein: CASSEWDALGGGELFF. This sequence joins TRBV6-1 and TRBJ2-2; a weak D match, TRBD2 (6 bases). The V end lost 2 bases, the J end lost 7 bases, and 17 bases lay between the germline ends. CDR3 length equals 16 residues. CDR1 MNHNS and CDR2 SASEGT come from the germline V gene.

V usage is TRBV2 and J usage is TRBJ1-4; D unresolved. Germline V gene data show CDR1 as SNHLY and CDR2 as FYNNEI. The V end was cut by 4 bases, the J end by 3 bases, with 12 bases between. The CDR3 runs to 15 residues. CDR3 sequence (DNA): TGTGCCAGCAGTGGGGCCGCAGGCTCTAATGAAAAACTGTTTTTT. Residues: CASSGAAGSNEKLFF.

Turning to this clonotype: An end of the junction does not agree with germline; a read error may underlie this. This chain joins TRBV30 and TRBJ2-3; perhaps TRBD1 as D (5 bases). This CDR3 contains 16 residues. Germline V gives CDR1 GTSNPN, CDR2 SVGIG (reference sequence). The CDR3 nucleotides read TGTGCCTGGAGTGTAGGCGCGGAACGTAATACAGGTACGCAGTATTTT. Translation: CAWSVGAERNTGTQYF.

J is TRBJ1-5 and V is TRBV18; perhaps TRBD1 as D (5 bases). The germline V gene has CDR1 KGHSH and CDR2 LQKENI. With 6 bases removed from V and 6 bases from J, the gap between germline ends came to 18 bases. The CDR3 is made up of 15 amino acids. CDR3 sequence reads: CASSPRGDIIQPQHF. For the CDR3, the DNA is TGTGCCAGCTCGCCCCGGGGGGATATAATTCAGCCCCAGCATTTT.

Concerning this clonotype: The junction departs from the called germline gene at one end, perhaps through a read error. The J gene is TRBJ1-5, the V gene TRBV7-7, with D possibly TRBD1 on 5 matching bases. The CDR3 runs 20 residues. The germline gives CDR1 SSHAT, CDR2 FNYEAQ (reference sequence). The CDR3 bases are TGTGCTAGCAGCTTAGGAGTGTTGCGAATGGGCAGGGAGTGTAATCAGCCCCAGCATTTT. Translation gives CASSLGVLRMGRECNQPQHF.

The sample holds many counts of this clonotype. CDR3 protein: CASSPDRVRDEQFF. The DNA of the CDR3 is TGTGCCAGCAGTCCCGACAGGGTTAGGGATGAGCAGTTCTTC. This chain connects TRBV28 to TRBJ2-1; TRBD1 agrees at 7 bases. In germline, CDR1 is MDHEN, CDR2 SYDVKM. The CDR3 is 14 residues long. The V gene end was trimmed by 5 bases and the J gene end by 8 bases; junction bases not matched to a gene: 9.

This clonotype was observed many times. The chain links TRBV6-1 to TRBJ1-1, with 7 bases fitting TRBD1. The CDR3 is made up of 17 amino acids. V lost 6 bases to trimming and J lost 1 base; unmatched junction nucleotides: 14. Germline V gene lookup returns CDR1 MNHNS and CDR2 SASEGT. The CDR3 nucleotides read TGTGCCAGCAGCCCACGATTCACGACAGGGACGAACACTGAAGCTTTCTTT. Amino acids: CASSPRFTTGTNTEAFF.

Comment on this clonotype: A much larger clone differs from this one at a single base, so this may be a read error. This rearrangement joins TRBV7-3 to TRBJ2-1; the D is unclear. From germline, CDR1 is SGHTA and CDR2 FQGTGA. This CDR3 region has 14 residues. Written as DNA, the CDR3 is TGTGCCAGCAGCTTAATTCATCCTTCCAATGGGCAGTTCTTC. Translation gives CASSLIHPSNGQFF.

This clonotype was found a few times. The chain uses TRBV18 and TRBJ2-1; 12 bases line up with TRBD1. The CDR3 is 18 residues long. Germline V CDR1 and CDR2: KGHSH, LQKENI. V lost 3 bases to trimming and J lost 5 bases; unmatched junction nucleotides: 11. DNA of the CDR3: TGTGCCAGCTCACCGCAGACCGGGACAGGGGGCGCCGACAATGAGCAGTTCTTC. Translating it yields CASSPQTGTGGADNEQFF.

This clonotype appeared many times. CDR3 amino acids: CASRADYTGELFF. The CDR3 DNA follows: TGTGCCAGCAGGGCAGACTACACCGGGGAGCTGTTTTTT. V is TRBV2 and J is TRBJ2-2; D not certain. Trimming removed 6 bases from V and 3 bases from J, with 8 bases in between. CDR3 length: 13 amino acids. Germline loops: CDR1 SNHLY, CDR2 FYNNEI.

The chain couples TRBV20-1 to TRBJ1-2; D is perhaps TRBD1 (6 bases). This CDR3 spans 17 amino acids. The germline V gene has CDR1 DFQATT and CDR2 SNEGSKA (reference sequence). V was pared by 6 bases and J by 5 bases, with 28 bases between. CDR3 amino acids: CSAPTRGARGDGYGYTF. In DNA form, the CDR3 reads TGCAGTGCCCCGACGAGGGGGGCCAGGGGCGATGGGTATGGCTACACCTTC.

The V and J genes are TRBV25-1 and TRBJ2-7, with D tentatively TRBD1 or TRBD2 (5 bases each). The CDR3 loop spans 11 amino acids. The germline V gene has CDR1 MGHDK and CDR2 SYGVNS. Trimming removed 6 bases from V and 5 bases from J, with 8 bases in between. CDR3 residues: CASRVGHEQYF. Here the CDR3 DNA reads TGTGCCAGCAGAGTGGGACACGAGCAGTACTTC.

The chain carries TRBV5-1 and TRBJ2-7; 7 bases fit TRBD2. With 5 bases clipped from V and 7 bases from J, the junction kept 15 bases outside the gene matches. The length of the CDR3 is 15 residues. The V gene's germline CDR1 is SGHRS and CDR2 YFSETQ. CDR3 bases: TGCGCCAGCAGGGGGGGGACTTACTCCGACCTGGAGCAGTACTTC. It is translated as CASRGGTYSDLEQYF.

This clonotype was counted only a few times. This chain links TRBV19 with TRBJ2-1; D not resolved. The germline CDR1 and CDR2 sequences are LNHDA and SQIVND (reference sequence). The germline V and J ends were trimmed by 3 bases and 2 bases, with 5 bases remaining between them. CDR3 length: 13 residues. This chain's CDR3 is CASSIPPYNEQFF. The CDR3 DNA reads TGTGCCAGTAGTATCCCACCCTACAATGAGCAGTTCTTC.

This clonotype has a count of ten or more. The rearrangement uses TRBV20-1 and TRBJ1-5; 11 bases are a match to TRBD1. Germline V gene data show CDR1 as DFQATT and CDR2 as SNEGSKA (reference sequence). The CDR3 has 15 amino acids. The ends lost 0 bases at V and 5 bases at J; junction bases unmatched: 3. The CDR3 spells CSARDPGQGDQPQHF. CDR3 sequence (DNA): TGCAGTGCTAGAGATCCGGGACAGGGGGATCAGCCCCAGCATTTT.